The clone carrying this TCR beta chain was seen a handful of times. The data belong to a study of blood T cell repertoires in COVID-19. Generated by immunoSEQ multiplex PCR, the TCRdb table keeps only in-frame clones and is missing some. Of 150,000 or so clones in the sample, around 90% were seen once. Trimming cost V 1 base and J 0 bases, with 14 bases left between them. The CDR3 length is 17 residues. Germline values: CDR1 SGHDT, CDR2 YYEEEE. The gene calls are TRBV5-6 and TRBJ1-3, with D tentatively TRBD1 (6 bases). Sequencing used PBMCs or T cells enriched from blood (not recorded which). The TCR was taken from a woman between 40 and 50 years old who had been exposed to COVID-19. The CDR3 region is CASSLRGGHLSGNTIYF. The CDR3 DNA is TGTGCCAGCAGCTTGCGGGGGGGACATCTCTCTGGAAACACCATATATTTT.